What follows are 28 T cell receptor beta chains derived from one specimen sequenced in a study of cytomegalovirus exposure and HLA in healthy donors listed by TCRdb under 2017. Preparation of the library involved the immunoSEQ multiplex PCR assay. The multiplex PCR relied on a mix of 60 forward primers for TCR Vbeta segments and 13 reverse primers for TCR Jbeta segments. In TCRdb, the immuneACCESS table is reduced to in-frame sequences with V and J assigned. These tables do not hold every clone; where another copy was compared, an unresolved V gene accounts for under half, and the others remain unexplained. The sample has 75,000 to 100,000 clones on record, roughly 73% of them singletons. Less than 4% of the sample is taken by the ten largest. Sequencing was performed on PBMCs. These receptors all come from a middle-aged man in good health and CMV-seronegative.

Only one count was recorded for this clone. The chain couples TRBV4-1 to TRBJ1-5; D may be TRBD1 (6 bases). V was trimmed by 4 bases and J by 0 bases, leaving 10 bases between them. Germline CDR1 MGHRA, CDR2 YSYEKL. The CDR3 runs 15 residues. CDR3 loop: CASSRQTGSNQPQHF. The CDR3 DNA sequence: TGCGCCAGCAGCCGACAGACAGGTAGCAATCAGCCCCAGCATTTT.

The V and J genes are TRBV9 and TRBJ2-7; a possible D gene is TRBD2 (7 bases). The CDR3 totals 18 residues. Germline V gene data show CDR1 as SGDLS and CDR2 as YYNGEE. The V end lost 0 bases, the J end lost 3 bases, and 22 bases lay between the germline ends. The CDR3 nucleotides are TGTGCCAGCAGCGTAGATGGGGGGGGGCCAGGGATCCTCTACGAGCAGTACTTC. Its protein is CASSVDGGGPGILYEQYF. Looking up the rest from reference TRBV9 and TRBJ2-7 gives the full variable domain: DSGVTQTPKHLITATGQRVTLRCSPRSGDLSVYWYQQSLDQGLQFLIQYYNGEERAKGNILERFSAQQFPDLHSELNLSSLELGDSALYFCASSVDGGGPGILYEQYFGPGTRLTVT.

This chain links TRBV4-3 with TRBJ1-3; D is possibly TRBD1 (5 bases). This CDR3 contains 16 residues. Germline CDR1 and CDR2: LGHNA and YSLEER. Trimming removed 1 base at V and 0 bases at J, with 10 bases between. CDR3 nucleotides: TGCGCCAGCAGCCAAGGTACGCAGGGCTCTGGAAACACCATATATTTT. This codes for CASSQGTQGSGNTIYF.

V is TRBV18 and J is TRBJ2-7; D not certain. Looked up from germline, CDR1 is KGHSH and CDR2 is LQKENI. There are 11 residues in the CDR3. The germline V and J ends were trimmed by 5 bases and 2 bases, with 4 bases remaining between them. The CDR3 here is CASSSAYEQYF. Here the CDR3 DNA reads TGTGCCAGCTCATCGGCCTACGAGCAGTACTTC.

The sample holds a few counts of this clone. It is likely a read error, because the conserved phenylalanine at the end of the CDR3 is missing. This sequence joins TRBV5-1 and TRBJ1-4; 9 bases match TRBD1. V lost 0 bases to trimming and J lost 8 bases; unmatched junction nucleotides: 5. This CDR3 has 15 amino acids. Germline V gene data show CDR1 as SGHRS and CDR2 as YFSETQ. In nucleotides, the CDR3 is TGCGCCAGCAGCTTGGGGACAGGGGAAGGGGAAAAACTGTTTGTT. It encodes CASSLGTGEGEKLFV.

The chain combines TRBV5-1 with TRBJ1-2; D is perhaps TRBD1 (6 bases). The CDR3 loop spans 14 amino acids. V gave up 0 bases and J gave up 4 bases, with 10 bases separating them. Germline-derived CDR1 and CDR2 are SGHRS and YFSETQ. The CDR3 sequence: CASSLATQGYGYTF. The CDR3 DNA is TGCGCCAGCAGCTTGGCAACACAGGGCTATGGCTACACCTTC.

A note on this clone: This is likely a read error, given that the CDR3 carries no conserved phenylalanine or tryptophan at its end. The chain couples TRBV10-3 to TRBJ1-1; 7 positions agree with TRBD1. Germline V gene data show CDR1 as ENHRY and CDR2 as SYGVKD. This CDR3 has 14 residues. With V trimmed by 5 bases and J by 2 bases, 5 bases remained unmatched. CDR3 sequence reads: CAISPGQANTEAFV. The CDR3 region has the DNA TGTGCCATCAGTCCTGGACAGGCAAACACTGAAGCTTTCGTT.

CDR3 sequence reads: CASSVGLAGGLDEQFF. CDR3 nucleotide sequence: TGCGCCAGCAGCGTGGGACTAGCGGGGGGGCTGGATGAGCAGTTCTTC. The genes are TRBV5-1 and TRBJ2-1; 16 bases match TRBD2. CDR3 length equals 16 residues. With 4 bases clipped from V and 8 bases from J, the junction kept 6 bases outside the gene matches. CDR1 is SGHRS and CDR2 is YFSETQ in the germline V gene.

This clone was seen a handful of times. The genes are TRBV5-4 and TRBJ1-1, with D perhaps TRBD1 (6 bases). CDR3 length: 14 residues. The V gene lost 4 bases and the J gene lost 4 bases, with 14 bases spanning the gap. CDR1 is SGHNT, CDR2 YYREEE, per germline (reference sequence). The chain's CDR3 is CASSPSGGVTEAFF. Here the CDR3 DNA reads TGTGCCAGCAGCCCATCGGGGGGCGTCACTGAAGCTTTCTTT.

This clone was observed a handful of times. The CDR3 nucleotides read TGTGCCAGCAGTCCTGCGGACAGGGCGGATACGCAGTATTTT. Translated, it gives CASSPADRADTQYF. The chain carries TRBV6-5 and TRBJ2-3; 8 bases match TRBD1. In germline, CDR1 is MNHEY, CDR2 SVGAGI. The CDR3 loop spans 14 amino acids. The V and J ends lost 5 bases and 6 bases, in that order; junction bases with no gene match: 7.

The rearrangement links TRBV2 to TRBJ2-2, with 8 bases that match TRBD1. The CDR3 extends over 15 amino acids. Germline trimming cut 6 bases from V and 6 bases from J; bases unmatched to any gene: 9. In germline, CDR1 is SNHLY, CDR2 FYNNEI. The CDR3 DNA sequence: TGTGCCAGCAGGTGGGGGACAGGTACCGCCGGGGAGCTGTTTTTT. Translation gives CASRWGTGTAGELFF.

This clone was detected a few times. The V call is TRBV9, the J call TRBJ1-1; D is unresolved. The CDR3 is made up of 13 amino acids. Germline V gene sequence: CDR1 SGDLS, CDR2 YYNGEE. Trimming pared 2 bases from V and 1 base from J, leaving 6 bases between. CDR3 protein: CASSVSGNTEAFF. CDR3 DNA sequence: TGTGCCAGCAGCGTTTCAGGGAACACTGAAGCTTTCTTT.

This clone appeared a few times. The chain links TRBV5-1 to TRBJ2-5, with a tentative D call TRBD1 (6 bases). The CDR3 consists of 14 residues. Germline V gene lookup returns CDR1 SGHRS and CDR2 YFSETQ. Between the trimmed V and J ends, which lost 4 bases and 2 bases, there was a span of 12 bases. CDR3 bases: TGCGCCAGCAGCCAAGGGACATCTCAAGAGACCCAGTACTTC. Translating gives CASSQGTSQETQYF.

The chain is built from TRBV4-1 and TRBJ2-5, with D perhaps matching TRBD1 (6 bases). This CDR3 comprises 17 residues. Germline assignment: CDR1 MGHRA and CDR2 YSYEKL. V was cut by 0 bases and J by 4 bases, with 18 bases left in between. The CDR3 DNA sequence: TGCGCCAGCAGCCAAGAAAGAATCCGGGGCAGGGGAGAGACCCAGTACTTC. Translated, it gives CASSQERIRGRGETQYF.

The rearrangement uses TRBV30 and TRBJ2-7; D not resolved. The CDR3 consists of 12 residues. Trimming pared 0 bases from V and 1 base from J, leaving 4 bases between. Per germline, CDR1 GTSNPN and CDR2 SVGIG (reference sequence). CDR3 residues: CAWSVGSYEQYF. The CDR3 nucleotides read TGTGCCTGGAGTGTCGGGTCCTACGAGCAGTACTTC.

This chain connects TRBV4-1 to TRBJ2-2, with 12 bases fitting TRBD2. With 0 bases clipped from V and 2 bases from J, the junction kept 13 bases outside the gene matches. Germline assignment: CDR1 MGHRA and CDR2 YSYEKL. The CDR3 spans 21 residues. CDR3 sequence reads: CASSQDRSSGGATRNTGELFF. The CDR3 nucleotides are TGCGCCAGCAGCCAAGATCGGTCTAGCGGGGGGGCAACTCGCAACACCGGGGAGCTGTTTTTT.

The chain combines TRBV6-5 with TRBJ2-7; D possibly corresponds to TRBD1 (5 bases). Germline CDR1 reads MNHEY; CDR2 reads SVGAGI. Trimming took 2 bases from V and 0 from J, leaving 8 bases between them. The CDR3 has 14 amino acids. The CDR3 nucleotides read TGTGCCAGCAGTTACAGGGGCTACTCCTACGAGCAGTACTTC. Its protein product is CASSYRGYSYEQYF.

In its sample, this clone was seen a few times. The chain links TRBV4-2 to TRBJ1-1; TRBD1 matches at 8 bases. V lost 4 bases, J lost 5 bases, and 9 bases stayed unmatched. CDR1 and CDR2 (germline): LGHNA, YNFKEQ. The CDR3 is 15 amino acids. The CDR3 sequence is CASSPETGGYTEAFF. CDR3 nucleotides: TGTGCCAGCAGCCCAGAAACAGGGGGGTATACTGAAGCTTTCTTT.

The rearrangement links TRBV4-2 to TRBJ2-3; 13 bases map to TRBD2. V dropped 0 bases and J dropped 4; count of bases not matched to a gene: 1. The CDR3 is 16 amino acids. The germline V gene has CDR1 LGHNA and CDR2 YNFKEQ. Written as DNA, the CDR3 is TGTGCCAGCAGCCAAGATGGGACTAGCGGGGCAGATACGCAGTATTTT. Translating gives CASSQDGTSGADTQYF.

This rearrangement joins TRBV19 to TRBJ2-5; 15 bases match TRBD2. The CDR3 has 17 amino acids. J gave up 4 bases and V 6 bases, and 9 bases lay outside the gene matches. Germline V gene sequence: CDR1 LNHDA, CDR2 SQIVND (reference sequence). The CDR3 reads CASSRTSGGANVETQYF. In DNA, the CDR3 is TGTGCCAGTAGCCGGACTAGCGGGGGGGCCAATGTAGAGACCCAGTACTTC.

Only a few counts were recorded for this clone. The chain uses TRBV5-5 and TRBJ1-1; 8 bases line up with TRBD1. Germline CDR1 SGHKS, CDR2 YYEKEE (reference sequence). The CDR3 sequence is 13 residues long. The J segment lost 7 bases and the V segment lost 7 bases, leaving 9 bases of the junction unmatched. The CDR3 spells CASGRQGINEAFF. The CDR3 DNA follows: TGTGCCAGCGGAAGACAGGGGATTAATGAAGCTTTCTTT. Using reference TRBV5-5 and TRBJ1-1 for the parts outside the CDR3, the full variable domain is DAGVTQSPTHLIKTRGQQVTLRCSPISGHKSVSWYQQVLGQGPQFIFQYYEKEERGRGNFPDRFSARQFPNYSSELNVNALLLGDSALYLCASGRQGINEAFFGQGTRLTVV.

This clone was seen a handful of times. The chain employs TRBV2 and TRBJ1-6, with TRBD1 matching 7 bases. The CDR3 totals 15 residues. The V gene's germline CDR1 is SNHLY and CDR2 FYNNEI. The V segment lost 4 bases and the J segment 3 bases; nucleotides outside the gene matches: 3. The CDR3: CASSVTGYYNSPLHF. The DNA for the CDR3 is TGTGCCAGCAGTGTGACAGGGTACTATAATTCACCCCTCCACTTT. The full variable domain, its missing parts supplied by reference TRBV2 and TRBJ1-6, is EPEVTQTPSHQVTQMGQEVILRCVPISNHLYFYWYRQILGQKVEFLVSFYNNEISEKSEIFDDQFSVERPDGSNFTLKIRSTKLEDSAMYFCASSVTGYYNSPLHFGNGTRLTVT.

In regard to this clone: This CDR3 is also generated by other DNA sequences in the sample. This chain joins TRBV4-1 and TRBJ1-4; no definite D call. Between the trimmed V and J ends, which lost 1 base and 7 bases, there was a span of 7 bases. Germline values: CDR1 MGHRA, CDR2 YSYEKL. The CDR3 is 13 residues long. In nucleotides, the CDR3 is TGCGCCAGCAGCCAAGTAGTTGGTGAAAAACTGTTTTTT. This gives the protein CASSQVVGEKLFF.

The sample holds one count of this clone. The chain joins TRBV9 to TRBJ1-3; no clear D. The CDR3 consists of 13 residues. CDR1 SGDLS and CDR2 YYNGEE come from the germline V gene. Trimming took off 4 bases at V and 3 bases at J, with 8 bases between the two ends. CDR3 in amino acids: CASSPLLGNTIYF. The CDR3 DNA reads TGTGCCAGCAGCCCCCTCCTTGGAAACACCATATATTTT.

The chain employs TRBV14 and TRBJ1-6; 7 bases map to TRBD1. Germline CDR1 reads SGHDN; CDR2 reads FVKESK. After removal of 0 bases from V and 2 bases from J, the junction contained 22 bases not matched to a gene. This CDR3 has 23 residues. CDR3 in DNA: TGTGCCAGCAGCCAAGATATGGTTGGTGGCAGGGGGGCTATCAGGCCCTATAATTCACCCCTCCACTTT. Protein: CASSQDMVGGRGAIRPYNSPLHF. The complete variable domain, with remaining parts taken from reference TRBV14 and TRBJ1-6, reads EAGVTQFPSHSVIEKGQTVTLRCDPISGHDNLYWYRRVMGKEIKFLLHFVKESKQDESGMPNNRFLAERTGGTYSTLKVQPAELEDSGVYFCASSQDMVGGRGAIRPYNSPLHFGNGTRLTVT.

The V and J genes are TRBV16 and TRBJ1-5; D call uncertain. Germline assignment: CDR1 KGHSY and CDR2 FQNENV. The CDR3 is 14 residues long. The V and J ends lost 2 bases and 6 bases respectively, with 11 bases between them. The DNA of the CDR3 is TGTGCCAGCAGCCAAATCGGGGAGGGTCAGCCCCAGCATTTT. Its protein product is CASSQIGEGQPQHF.

The chain employs TRBV6-5 and TRBJ1-2, with D perhaps TRBD1 (6 bases). This CDR3 contains 14 residues. The germline V gene encodes CDR1 MNHEY and CDR2 SVGAGI. V lost 7 bases and J 4 bases, leaving 16 bases between the germline ends. The CDR3 spells CASTPTGGIYGYTF. CDR3 DNA: TGTGCCAGCACCCCGACAGGAGGAATCTATGGCTACACCTTC.

J is TRBJ2-2 and V is TRBV10-3; 7 bases fit TRBD1. After removal of 10 bases from V and 1 base from J, the junction contained 6 bases not matched to a gene. This CDR3 comprises 14 residues. CDR1 and CDR2 (germline): ENHRY, SYGVKD. CDR3 sequence (DNA): TGTGCCACCACCGGGACAGAGAACACCGGGGAGCTGTTTTTT. Its translation: CATTGTENTGELFF.